These 32 T cell receptor beta chains were sequenced from one sample in a study of T-cell memory formation after mild COVID-19. One entry per CDR3 protein, called by TCRdb with MiXCR from the 5' RACE reads. The sample includes some 100,000 distinct CDR3 sequences, 11% of them seen just once. The sequenced sample was PBMCs or a T cell subset sorted from them (not recorded which). The receptor set was obtained from a man aged 18 to 29 who had mild COVID-19 (a few samples of this study predate the infection). Cell type and time point are not known.

This clonotype turned up a few times. This sequence joins TRBV4-1 and TRBJ1-6, with TRBD1 identical over 7 bases. The CDR3 contains 15 residues. Germline loops: CDR1 MGHRA, CDR2 YSYEKL. V lost 3 bases to trimming and J lost 6 bases; unmatched junction nucleotides: 5. In nucleotides, the CDR3 is TGCGCCAGCAGCCACCCGGGACAGAGTAATTCACCCCTCCACTTT. Its translation: CASSHPGQSNSPLHF.

This chain joins TRBV12-3 or TRBV12-4 and TRBJ2-6; no firm D call. The CDR3 covers 14 residues. The V and J ends lost 2 bases and 4 bases respectively, with 6 bases between them. The CDR3 DNA follows: TGTGCCAGCAGTTTAAAACAAGGGGCCAACGTCCTGACTTTC. This encodes CASSLKQGANVLTF.

This chain connects TRBV5-6 to TRBJ1-1, with TRBD1 identical over 7 bases. Germline trimming cut 4 bases from V and 4 bases from J; bases unmatched to any gene: 13. The length of the CDR3 is 16 residues. Germline values: CDR1 SGHDT, CDR2 YYEEEE. The CDR3 sequence is CASSPPSRDRFTEAFF. Written as DNA, the CDR3 is TGTGCCAGCAGCCCTCCCTCCCGGGACAGATTCACTGAAGCTTTCTTT.

This chain connects TRBV3-1 to TRBJ2-7; tentatively, D is TRBD1 (6 bases). CDR1 LGHDT and CDR2 YNNKEL come from the germline V gene (reference sequence). The CDR3 sequence is 14 residues long. Trimming took off 5 bases at V and 2 bases at J, with 13 bases between the two ends. CDR3 amino acids: CASSSREGAYEQYF. CDR3 coding DNA: TGTGCCAGCAGCTCACGTGAGGGGGCCTACGAGCAGTACTTC.

This clonotype has more than one count but fewer than ten. The J gene is TRBJ2-7, the V gene TRBV7-9, with D uncertain. The CDR3 has 12 residues. CDR1 and CDR2 from the germline V gene are SEHNR and FQNEAQ (reference sequence). V lost 1 base and J 6 bases, leaving 7 bases between the germline ends. CDR3 nucleotides: TGTGCCAGCAGCTTAGAATCCCGCGAGCAGTACTTC. Amino acid sequence: CASSLESREQYF.

This clonotype has a count of ten or more. CDR3 sequence (DNA): TGTGCCAGCAGCGGGGGAAAGACTAGCTGGGTGGAGACCCAGTACTTC. Translation gives CASSGGKTSWVETQYF. The chain is built from TRBV7-9 and TRBJ2-5, with TRBD2 identical over 7 bases. J lost 5 bases, V lost 5 bases, and 14 bases had no gene match. Germline values: CDR1 SEHNR, CDR2 FQNEAQ (reference sequence). The CDR3 covers 16 residues.

The table lists this clonotype with a few counts. J is TRBJ2-7 and V is TRBV4-3, with D perhaps matching TRBD2 (6 bases). This CDR3 is 15 amino acids long. Trimming removed 0 bases from V and 5 bases from J, with 14 bases in between. Looked up from germline, CDR1 is LGHNA and CDR2 is YSLEER. DNA for the CDR3: TGCGCCAGCAGCCAAGACGTGGTGGGGGGTCACGAGCAGTACTTC. Its protein is CASSQDVVGGHEQYF.

This CDR3 is CSVTDRGPSGTQYF. The CDR3 DNA reads as TGCAGCGTTACTGACAGGGGCCCTTCAGGGACCCAGTACTTC. The J gene is TRBJ2-5, the V gene TRBV29-1; 8 nucleotides match TRBD1. Germline values: CDR1 SQVTM, CDR2 ANQGSEA. J gave up 7 bases and V 5 bases, and 12 bases lay outside the gene matches. The CDR3 has 14 amino acids.

This clonotype was observed many times. The chain links TRBV5-1 to TRBJ2-3; D call uncertain. CDR1 SGHRS and CDR2 YFSETQ come from the germline V gene. The germline V and J ends were trimmed by 1 base and 2 bases, with 2 bases remaining between them. There are 12 residues in the CDR3. The CDR3 DNA sequence: TGCGCCAGCAGCTTGAACACAGATACGCAGTATTTT. Protein product: CASSLNTDTQYF. Full variable domain (missing parts from reference TRBV5-1 and TRBJ2-3): KAGVTQTPRYLIKTRGQQVTLSCSPISGHRSVSWYQQTPGQGLQFLFEYFSETQRNKGNFPGRFSGRQFSNSRSEMNVSTLELGDSALYLCASSLNTDTQYFGPGTRLTVL.

This clonotype was observed many times. The chain employs TRBV4-1 and TRBJ2-2; a possible D gene is TRBD2 (5 bases). The V and J ends lost 4 bases and 8 bases respectively, with 5 bases between them. The CDR3 is 11 residues long. Germline CDR1 reads MGHRA; CDR2 reads YSYEKL. The CDR3 DNA follows: TGCGCCAGCAGCCGAGGGGGGGAGCTGTTTTTT. This codes for CASSRGGELFF.

This sequence joins TRBV5-5 and TRBJ1-1; D is unresolved. The CDR3 is 14 amino acids. Trimming shortened V by 4 bases and J by 8 bases, and 18 bases separated the two germline ends. Germline assignment: CDR1 SGHKS and CDR2 YYEKEE (reference sequence). The CDR3 reads CASSLSSGYQEAFF. The CDR3 coding sequence is TGTGCCAGCAGCCTGTCTTCGGGTTACCAAGAAGCTTTCTTT.

This clonotype was seen just once. The V and J genes are TRBV15 and TRBJ1-5; D gene ambiguous. Trimming removed 1 base at V and 3 bases at J, with 16 bases between. CDR3 length: 17 residues. Germline-derived CDR1 and CDR2 are LNHNV and YYDKDF (reference sequence). CDR3 sequence reads: CATSRVGGTRHNQPQHF. In DNA form, the CDR3 reads TGTGCCACCAGCAGAGTTGGAGGCACCCGGCACAATCAGCCCCAGCATTTT. Supplemented by reference TRBV15 and TRBJ1-5, the full variable domain reads DAMVIQNPRYQVTQFGKPVTLSCSQTLNHNVMYWYQQKSSQAPKLLFHYYDKDFNNEADTPDNFQSRRPNTSFCFLDIRSPGLGDTAMYLCATSRVGGTRHNQPQHFGDGTRLSIL.

This clonotype was seen a few times. The V gene is TRBV2, the J gene TRBJ1-6; 9 bases are a match to TRBD1. The CDR3 contains 19 residues. J was trimmed by 8 bases and V by 2 bases; bases with no gene match: 16. The germline V gene encodes CDR1 SNHLY and CDR2 FYNNEI. CDR3 residues: CASSELLGQGLIEDSPLHF. The CDR3 DNA reads TGTGCCAGCAGTGAATTGTTGGGACAGGGCCTCATTGAGGATTCACCCCTCCACTTT.

This clonotype was seen a few times. The CDR3 region has the DNA TGTGCCAGTAGTATAGGGACAGGGGTTCAGCCCCAGCATTTT. Translated: CASSIGTGVQPQHF. The V and J genes are TRBV19 and TRBJ1-5, with TRBD1 identical over 9 bases. V lost 1 base to trimming and J lost 6 bases; unmatched junction nucleotides: 1. There are 14 residues in the CDR3. Germline V lookup: CDR1 LNHDA, CDR2 SQIVND (reference sequence).

The rearrangement joins TRBV7-9 to TRBJ2-7; weak D call: TRBD1 (6 bases). CDR1 and CDR2 from the germline V gene are SEHNR and FQNEAQ (reference sequence). The CDR3 consists of 15 residues. V dropped 2 bases and J dropped 4 bases, with 15 bases sitting between them. The CDR3 DNA follows: TGTGCCAGCAGCTTAAACACAGGGCAGAATTACGAGCAGTACGTC. Protein: CASSLNTGQNYEQYV.

This clonotype was counted a few times. This sequence joins TRBV4-3 and TRBJ2-1, with D uncertain. V gave up 0 bases and J gave up 9 bases, with 9 bases separating them. The V gene's germline CDR1 is LGHNA and CDR2 YSLEER. This CDR3 spans 13 amino acids. In DNA form, the CDR3 reads TGCGCCAGCAGCCAAGACGGCTCCTTTGAGCAGTTCTTC. It yields the protein CASSQDGSFEQFF.

The chain uses TRBV7-9 and TRBJ2-6; D remains unclear. Trimming shortened V by 2 bases and J by 2 bases, and 4 bases separated the two germline ends. Germline CDR1 is SEHNR and CDR2 is FQNEAQ (reference sequence). The CDR3 is 14 amino acids. The CDR3 bases are TGTGCCAGCAGCTTAAGCACTGGGGCCAACGTCCTGACTTTC. Protein sequence: CASSLSTGANVLTF.

This clonotype was seen ten or more times. The chain has TRBV4-1 and TRBJ2-7, with a weak D call TRBD1 (5 bases). V shed 6 bases and J shed 3 bases, with 18 bases lying between them. Germline loops: CDR1 MGHRA, CDR2 YSYEKL. The CDR3 runs to 15 residues. CDR3 in DNA: TGCGCCAGCAGGCGGAGTTGGGGCCTACGCTACGAGCAGTACTTC. This translates into CASRRSWGLRYEQYF.

The rearrangement uses TRBV12-3 or TRBV12-4 and TRBJ2-5; no definite D call. Trimming left V 5 bases short and J 5 bases short, with 18 bases between. The CDR3 contains 15 residues. The CDR3 is CASSSEQTSWETQYF. The CDR3 bases are TGTGCCAGCAGTAGCGAACAGACGTCGTGGGAGACCCAGTACTTC.

This clonotype was seen only a few times. CDR3 DNA sequence: TGTGCCAGCAGCCATGGGACAGGGGGCGAGGACGGGGAGCTGTTTTTT. It encodes CASSHGTGGEDGELFF. The genes are TRBV9 and TRBJ2-2; TRBD1 matches 12 bases. The germline V gene encodes CDR1 SGDLS and CDR2 YYNGEE. The CDR3 consists of 16 residues. Unmatched junction bases numbered 8, after V lost 4 bases and J lost 7 bases.

This clonotype was seen a handful of times. The chain uses TRBV4-1 and TRBJ1-5, with D unclear. CDR3 length equals 16 residues. CDR1 is MGHRA and CDR2 is YSYEKL in the germline V gene. V lost 1 base and J lost 0, with 10 bases in between. The CDR3 spells CASSQGSQTSNQPQHF. In nucleotides, the CDR3 is TGCGCCAGCAGCCAAGGGTCTCAAACTAGCAATCAGCCCCAGCATTTT.

This clonotype has a count of ten or more. The rearrangement uses TRBV4-3 and TRBJ2-1, with D possibly being TRBD2 (5 bases). Trimming stripped 0 bases from V and 5 bases from J, with 23 bases between. The length of the CDR3 is 19 residues. Germline V CDR1 and CDR2: LGHNA, YSLEER. This CDR3 is CASSQDLGVAGRGNNEQFF. CDR3 bases: TGCGCCAGCAGCCAAGATCTGGGTGTTGCAGGACGAGGGAACAATGAGCAGTTCTTC.

The chain employs TRBV5-6 and TRBJ1-1; TRBD1 is a possible D gene (6 bases). CDR3 length: 12 residues. V was pared by 5 bases and J by 8 bases, with 13 bases between. Germline V gene sequence: CDR1 SGHDT, CDR2 YYEEEE. In DNA, the CDR3 is TGTGCCAGCAGTACAGGGTCATCGGAAGCTTTCTTT. Encoded protein: CASSTGSSEAFF.

This clonotype occurred many times. This chain joins TRBV20-1 and TRBJ2-3, with D perhaps matching TRBD1 or TRBD2 (5 bases each). This CDR3 comprises 14 residues. Germline values: CDR1 DFQATT, CDR2 SNEGSKA (reference sequence). Trimming left V 4 bases short and J 1 base short, with 12 bases between. This chain's CDR3 is CSATTGTGTDTQYF. In DNA form, the CDR3 reads TGCAGTGCTACTACTGGGACGGGCACAGATACGCAGTATTTT.

V gene TRBV4-1 combines with J gene TRBJ2-6; 12 positions match TRBD1. The CDR3 consists of 20 residues. V shed 5 bases and J 0 bases; nucleotides not matched to a gene: 11. Per the germline V gene, CDR1 is MGHRA and CDR2 is YSYEKL. Written as DNA, the CDR3 is TGCGCCAGCAGCGTAAACCGGGACAGGGGGCCGAGCTCTGGGGCCAACGTCCTGACTTTC. It is translated as CASSVNRDRGPSSGANVLTF.

This clonotype came up a few times. J is TRBJ2-5 and V is TRBV7-9; 7 nucleotides match TRBD1. J was trimmed by 2 bases and V by 5 bases; bases with no gene match: 5. The CDR3 spans 14 residues. Per the germline V gene, CDR1 is SEHNR and CDR2 is FQNEAQ (reference sequence). The CDR3 bases are TGTGCCAGCAGCCCCCGGGACAGACAAGAGACCCAGTACTTC. As protein: CASSPRDRQETQYF.

The genes are TRBV4-2 and TRBJ1-1; D unresolved. V was trimmed by 0 bases and J by 5 bases, leaving 13 bases between them. There are 15 residues in the CDR3. Germline lookup yields CDR1 LGHNA and CDR2 YNFKEQ. CDR3 amino acids: CASSQEGGESTEAFF. DNA for the CDR3: TGTGCCAGCAGCCAAGAAGGCGGGGAAAGTACTGAAGCTTTCTTT.

V gene TRBV7-9 combines with J gene TRBJ1-2, with D tentatively TRBD1 (6 bases). CDR1 is SEHNR, CDR2 FQNEAQ, per germline (reference sequence). CDR3 length: 14 amino acids. With 6 bases removed from V and 6 bases from J, the gap between germline ends came to 17 bases. The CDR3 nucleotides read TGTGCCAGCAGAGGCCAACAGGGTATTAATGGCTACACCTTC. This encodes CASRGQQGINGYTF. The whole variable domain, remainder taken from reference TRBV7-9 and TRBJ1-2, is DTGVSQNPRHKITKRGQNVTFRCDPISEHNRLYWYRQTLGQGPEFLTYFQNEAQLEKSRLLSDRFSAERPKGSFSTLEIQRTEQGDSAMYLCASRGQQGINGYTFGSGTRLTVV.

J is TRBJ2-5 and V is TRBV6-5; 9 bases match TRBD1. V shed 6 bases, J shed 5 bases, and the junction held 13 bases outside the gene matches. The CDR3 runs to 16 residues. Germline V gene data show CDR1 as MNHEY and CDR2 as SVGAGI. The chain's CDR3 is CASSVNAGTGSETQYF. DNA of the CDR3: TGTGCCAGCAGCGTGAACGCCGGGACAGGGAGCGAGACCCAGTACTTC.

The genes are TRBV11-2 and TRBJ2-5; D uncertain. With 3 bases removed from V and 3 bases from J, the gap between germline ends came to 5 bases. Germline lookup yields CDR1 SGHAT and CDR2 FQNNGV. The CDR3 spans 12 residues. The CDR3 here is CASSLTKETQYF. CDR3 sequence (DNA): TGTGCCAGCAGCTTGACCAAAGAGACCCAGTACTTC.

The chain carries TRBV12-3 or TRBV12-4 and TRBJ1-2, with unresolved D. Deletions cut 7 bases from V and 7 bases from J, with 13 bases between. This CDR3 spans 12 amino acids. CDR3 coding DNA: TGTGCCAGCACCCCCAGCTGCGTTGGCTACACCTTC. The encoded protein is CASTPSCVGYTF.

The chain combines TRBV13 with TRBJ1-2, with D possibly matching TRBD1 (6 bases). V lost 3 bases and J lost 3, with 11 bases in between. CDR3 length: 14 residues. Per the germline V gene, CDR1 is PRHDT and CDR2 is FYEKMQ (reference sequence). The CDR3 spells CASSLTGTHYGYTF. For the CDR3, the DNA is TGTGCCAGCAGCTTGACCGGGACACACTATGGCTACACCTTC.